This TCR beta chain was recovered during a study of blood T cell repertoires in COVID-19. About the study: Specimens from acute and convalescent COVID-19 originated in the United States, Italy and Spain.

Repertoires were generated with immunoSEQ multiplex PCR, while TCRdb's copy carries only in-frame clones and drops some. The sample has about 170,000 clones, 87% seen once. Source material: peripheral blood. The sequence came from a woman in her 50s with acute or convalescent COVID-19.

The CDR3 loop is CASAGTPWTDTQYF. The CDR3 DNA reads as TGCGCCAGCGCGGGGACTCCCTGGACAGATACGCAGTATTTT. This sequence joins TRBV4-3 and TRBJ2-3; tentatively, D is TRBD2 (6 bases). V gave up 8 bases and J gave up 3 bases, with 15 bases separating them. Germline V gene data show CDR1 as LGHNA and CDR2 as YSLEER. This CDR3 region has 14 residues.